The next 13 T cell receptor beta chains were all read from a single sample in a study of PD-1 blockade in classical Hodgkin lymphoma. No patient escaped relapse after autologous stem cell transplantation, and brentuximab vedotin exposure varied. TCRdb's table, derived via immunoSEQ multiplex PCR, lists solely in-frame clones and lacks some. The sample contains approximately 160,000 clones, approximately 72% of which appear only once. The sequences come from peripheral blood mononuclear cells (PBMCs), collected before the second cycle of nivolumab. The origin of the receptors is a human donor with classical Hodgkin lymphoma.

This rearrangement joins TRBV2 to TRBJ1-2; no reliable D call. The V gene's germline CDR1 is SNHLY and CDR2 FYNNEI. This CDR3 is built from 15 residues. V dropped 0 bases and J dropped 4 bases, with 12 bases sitting between them. The CDR3 DNA sequence: TGTGCCAGCAGTGAAGCGAAAGCGACGACCTATGGCTACACCTTC. It specifies CASSEAKATTYGYTF.

The rearrangement uses TRBV5-1 and TRBJ2-7, with TRBD1 as a possible D gene (6 bases). Germline CDR1 is SGHRS and CDR2 is YFSETQ. CDR3 length equals 13 residues. The ends were cut back, 7 bases at V and 0 bases at J, with 11 bases in the middle. The CDR3 loop reads CASQRDISYEQYF. The CDR3 DNA is TGCGCCAGCCAACGGGACATCTCCTACGAGCAGTACTTC.

This clone was counted between two and nine times. The chain is built from TRBV28 and TRBJ2-7; D gene ambiguous. The CDR3 contains 15 residues. Trimming shortened V by 5 bases and J by 3 bases, and 17 bases separated the two germline ends. The germline V gene has CDR1 MDHEN and CDR2 SYDVKM. As DNA, the CDR3 is TGTGCCAGCAGTAAACTCTCCGTGGGTTTCTACGAGCAGTACTTC. Its translation: CASSKLSVGFYEQYF.

The J gene is TRBJ1-1, the V gene TRBV6-9; a weak D match, TRBD1 (5 bases). Trimming removed 3 bases from V and 0 bases from J, with 8 bases in between. From germline, CDR1 is MNHGY and CDR2 SVAAGI. The CDR3 length is 14 residues. This CDR3 is CASSYGGMNTEAFF. The CDR3 nucleotides are TGTGCCAGCAGTTACGGGGGGATGAACACTGAAGCTTTCTTT.

This clone was counted a few times. The chain carries TRBV23-1 and TRBJ2-7; 9 bases are a match to TRBD2. TRBV23-1 counts as an open reading frame of uncertain function. V was pared by 4 bases and J by 0 bases, with 22 bases of the junction left unmatched. The CDR3 is 21 residues long. This CDR3 reads CASSPRPRTSAGDLSSYEQYF. The CDR3 DNA reads as TGCGCCAGCAGTCCCAGGCCAAGGACTAGCGCTGGAGACCTTAGCTCCTACGAGCAGTACTTC.

The rearrangement joins TRBV7-9 to TRBJ1-2; maybe TRBD1 (5 bases). The germline gives CDR1 SEHNR, CDR2 FQNEAQ (reference sequence). This CDR3 contains 16 residues. The germline V and J ends were trimmed by 1 base and 3 bases, with 15 bases remaining between them. The CDR3 coding sequence is TGTGCCAGCAGCTTAGGGTCCGGTGCGGGGGACTATGGCTACACCTTC. Its protein product is CASSLGSGAGDYGYTF. Supplemented by reference TRBV7-9 and TRBJ1-2, the full variable domain reads DTGVSQNPRHKITKRGQNVTFRCDPISEHNRLYWYRQTLGQGPEFLTYFQNEAQLEKSRLLSDRFSAERPKGSFSTLEIQRTEQGDSAMYLCASSLGSGAGDYGYTFGSGTRLTVV.

J is TRBJ1-1 and V is TRBV6-5; 7 bases agree with TRBD1. Germline values: CDR1 MNHEY, CDR2 SVGAGI. CDR3 length equals 13 residues. With 0 bases clipped from V and 5 bases from J, the junction kept 0 bases outside the gene matches. This chain's CDR3 is CASSYSRGTEAFF. The CDR3 coding sequence is TGTGCCAGCAGTTACTCCAGGGGGACTGAAGCTTTCTTT.

This chain joins TRBV5-1 and TRBJ2-3; D possibly corresponds to TRBD2 (6 bases). CDR3 size: 15 residues. Trimming stripped 5 bases from V and 2 bases from J, with 15 bases between. Germline V gene data show CDR1 as SGHRS and CDR2 as YFSETQ. The CDR3 region has the DNA TGCGCCAGCAGACGGGACTGGATACCCACAGATACGCAGTATTTT. It specifies CASRRDWIPTDTQYF.

This clone has a handful of counts. The V call is TRBV19, the J call TRBJ1-2; 7 bases agree with TRBD1. Germline CDR1 reads LNHDA; CDR2 reads SQIVND (reference sequence). The J segment lost 2 bases and the V segment lost 7 bases, leaving 4 bases of the junction unmatched. This CDR3 comprises 13 residues. The CDR3 protein is CASTTDRNYGYTF. For the CDR3, the DNA is TGTGCCAGTACCACGGACAGGAACTATGGCTACACCTTC.

The genes are TRBV5-1 and TRBJ1-2; D is ambiguous. Germline V gene lookup returns CDR1 SGHRS and CDR2 YFSETQ. The CDR3 has 13 amino acids. The V and J ends lost 0 bases and 8 bases respectively, with 11 bases between them. The CDR3 protein is CASSLGGTNGYTF. The DNA of the CDR3 is TGCGCCAGCAGCTTGGGAGGTACAAACGGCTACACCTTC.

V gene TRBV6-6 combines with J gene TRBJ1-2; 7 bases are a match to TRBD1. V lost 4 bases, J lost 4 bases, and 9 bases stayed unmatched. Per the germline V gene, CDR1 is MNHNY and CDR2 is SVGAGI (reference sequence). The CDR3 spans 15 residues. CDR3 region: CASSWDTGDSYGYTF. Written as DNA, the CDR3 is TGTGCCAGCAGTTGGGACACAGGGGATAGCTATGGCTACACCTTC.

This clone occurred once. The chain uses TRBV19 and TRBJ2-6; D may be TRBD2 (6 bases). Germline V gives CDR1 LNHDA, CDR2 SQIVND (reference sequence). The germline V and J ends were trimmed by 3 bases and 4 bases, with 16 bases remaining between them. The CDR3 has 17 amino acids. DNA for the CDR3: TGTGCCAGTAGTATGAGCGGACTATCCTTAGGGGCCAACGTCCTGACTTTC. It encodes CASSMSGLSLGANVLTF.

This clone was picked up a small number of times. The chain couples TRBV25-1 to TRBJ1-2; D unresolved. Germline CDR1 reads MGHDK; CDR2 reads SYGVNS. The germline V and J ends were trimmed by 3 bases and 7 bases, with 3 bases remaining between them. This CDR3 contains 10 residues. The CDR3 DNA follows: TGTGCCAGCAGTGACGCTGGCTACACCTTC. It codes for CASSDAGYTF.